A selection of T cell receptor beta chains follows, all from one sample in a study of cytomegalovirus exposure and HLA in healthy donors. Assay: immunoSEQ multiplex PCR; the TCRdb copy retains only in-frame clones and omits some. With over 75,000 clones in the sample, the ten largest clones hold 0.58%. Sequences were obtained from PBMCs. These receptors were taken from a middle-aged man in good health and CMV-seronegative. Both conserved end residues are part of each CDR3. A D gene is named only where the DNA matches it firmly.

d_gene,v_gene,j_gene,CDR3nt,CDR3aa
TRBD1,TRBV29-1,TRBJ2-4,TGCAGCGTTGAGCCCCGGGACAGGGGAGGCATTCAGTACTTC,CSVEPRDRGGIQYF
TRBD1,TRBV7-8,TRBJ2-2,TGTGCCAGCAGCCCCAGGGGGCGCGGGTTCCCTGGGGAGCTGTTTTTT,CASSPRGRGFPGELFF
NA,TRBV10-1,TRBJ2-5,TGCGCCAGCAGTGAGGCCCCCGCGGGCCAAGAGACCCAGTACTTC,CASSEAPAGQETQYF
NA,TRBV4-1,TRBJ2-2,TGCGCCAGCAGCCAAGTTCGTGTACTGACCGGGGAGCTGTTTTTT,CASSQVRVLTGELFF
NA,TRBV29-1,TRBJ2-7,TGCAGCGTTGTCTCGGACACCACCCCGAACGAGCAGTACTTC,CSVVSDTTPNEQYF
NA,TRBV7-9,TRBJ2-7,TGTGCCAGCAGCTTACCCGCAGGGGTCGAGCAGTACTTC,CASSLPAGVEQYF
TRBD1,TRBV19,TRBJ1-6,TGTACCAGTAGTACAACGGACAGGGCACGATCACCCCTCCACTTT,CTSSTTDRARSPLHF
TRBD1,TRBV2,TRBJ1-6,TGTGCCAGCAGTGATAGGGACAGGGGCGTTTCACCCCTCCACTTT,CASSDRDRGVSPLHF
TRBD1,TRBV9,TRBJ1-1,TGTGCCAGCAGCGACTACAGGGGGCGCACTGAAGCCTTCTTT,CASSDYRGRTEAFF
NA,TRBV19,TRBJ2-7,TGTGCCAGTAGCCAGACACACTCCTACGAGCAGTACTTC,CASSQTHSYEQYF
NA,TRBV19,TRBJ1-5,TGTGCCAGTAGTGATGGACAGACCATGGCCAGTCAGCCCCAGCATTTT,CASSDGQTMASQPQHF
TRBD2,TRBV6-1,TRBJ2-7,TGTGCCAGCATTCGGGGGGGCAGAAGAATTTACGAGCAGTACTTC,CASIRGGRRIYEQYF
NA,TRBV4-1,TRBJ2-4,TGCGCCAGCAGCCAACGACAGATAGAAAACATTCAGTACTTC,CASSQRQIENIQYF
TRBD1,TRBV27,TRBJ1-1,TGTGCCAGCAGGCGTCCGGGACAGGGTAAGAGGAACACTGAAGCTTTCTTT,CASRRPGQGKRNTEAFF
NA,TRBV27,TRBJ2-7,TGTGCCAGCAGTACAGACAGAACCTCCTACGAGCAGTACTTC,CASSTDRTSYEQYF
TRBD2,TRBV28,TRBJ2-7,TGTGCCAGCAGTTTACTCGGACTAGCGGGGGTTGAGCAGTACTTC,CASSLLGLAGVEQYF
NA,TRBV6-6,TRBJ2-3,TGTGCCAGCAGACTAACCTTTGCAGATACGCAGTATTTT,CASRLTFADTQYF
TRBD2,TRBV9,TRBJ2-5,TGTGCCAGCAGCGGTAGCGGGGCACATCAAGAGACCCAGTACTTC,CASSGSGAHQETQYF
NA,TRBV5-6,TRBJ1-6,TGTGCCAGCAGGGGGCCGGCCGGGCCCCTCCACTTT,CASRGPAGPLHF
NA,TRBV6-1,TRBJ2-7,TGTGCCAGCAGTGAACGTCTTTACGAGCAGTACTTC,CASSERLYEQYF
NA,TRBV5-8,TRBJ1-1,TGTGCCAGCAGCTATGGGGGGACTGAAGCTTTCTTT,CASSYGGTEAFF
TRBD1,TRBV7-9,TRBJ1-6,TGTGCCAGCAGCCCCACAGGGGACGGGTCACCCCTCCACTTT,CASSPTGDGSPLHF
NA,TRBV2,TRBJ1-2,TGTGCCAGCAGTGACAATTCCCACTATGGCTACACCTTC,CASSDNSHYGYTF
TRBD2,TRBV18,TRBJ2-3,TGTGCCAGCTCACCACCCACGGGAGGAGATACGCAGTATTTT,CASSPPTGGDTQYF
NA,TRBV7-7,TRBJ2-1,TGTGCTAGCAGCTTACGGACATTCTACAATGAGCAGTTCTTC,CASSLRTFYNEQFF
NA,TRBV2,TRBJ2-3,TGTGCCAGCAAGGACTGGGAAGTTAGCACAGATACGCAGTATTTT,CASKDWEVSTDTQYF
TRBD1,TRBV18,TRBJ1-2,TGTGCCAGCTCACCACCCTCGGACAGGGCGGGCTACACCTTC,CASSPPSDRAGYTF
TRBD1,TRBV30,TRBJ1-6,TGTGCCTGGAGTGCTCGACAGGGAAGTTCACCCCTCCACTTT,CAWSARQGSSPLHF
TRBD1,TRBV18,TRBJ1-1,TGTGCCAGCTCACCGATTGAGGACAGGGCTGGCCTAACTGAAGCTTTCTTT,CASSPIEDRAGLTEAFF
TRBD2,TRBV6-5,TRBJ2-7,TGTGCCAGCAGTTACTCCAGCGGGGGCGAGCAGTACTTC,CASSYSSGGEQYF
NA,TRBV6-1,TRBJ1-6,TGTGCCAGCAGTCAACCGGGAGCCAATAATTCACCCCTCCACTTT,CASSQPGANNSPLHF
TRBD1,TRBV19,TRBJ1-1,TGTGCCAGTAGCCTAGACAGGGATCGGACTGAAGCTTTCTTT,CASSLDRDRTEAFF
TRBD2,TRBV6-5,TRBJ2-3,TGTGCCAGCAGCCCGAGCGGCGGGGGGACGGATTTT,CASSPSGGGTDF
TRBD2,TRBV27,TRBJ2-1,TGTGCCAGCAGTTTATCAGCGGGGGAAGTTGGTGAGCAGTTCTTC,CASSLSAGEVGEQFF
NA,TRBV9,TRBJ2-7,TGTGCCAGCAGCCCCCCATCAGATTACGAGCAGTACTTC,CASSPPSDYEQYF
NA,TRBV11-1,TRBJ2-3,TGTGCCAGCAGCTCCAATCAGAAGGGGAATACGCAGTATTTT,CASSSNQKGNTQYF
TRBD2,TRBV7-3,TRBJ2-5,TGTGCCAGCAGCTTAGTGGGAGGGAGGGAGACCCAGTACTTC,CASSLVGGRETQYF
TRBD2,TRBV7-8,TRBJ2-2,TGTGCCAGCAGCTTAGCTGTGTCTAGCGGGGGTTCCGGGGAGCTGTTTTTT,CASSLAVSSGGSGELFF
NA,TRBV2,TRBJ2-7,TGTGCCAGCAGTGCCGGGACAACTTACTACGAGCAGTACTTC,CASSAGTTYYEQYF
TRBD1,TRBV28,TRBJ1-2,TGTGCCAGCAGTGGATGGACAGGGAAGTCGGCCTATGGCTACACCTTC,CASSGWTGKSAYGYTF
NA,TRBV6-6,TRBJ1-2,TGTGCCAGCAGTTCCGTGGGCGGCTACACCTTC,CASSSVGGYTF
TRBD1,TRBV27,TRBJ1-5,TGTGCCAGCAGTTTTTCCTCCTGGGACAGGGGACAGCCCCAGCATTTT,CASSFSSWDRGQPQHF
TRBD2,TRBV7-6,TRBJ2-5,TGTGCCAGCTCCCGCTTGGGGACTATTGGAGAGACCCAGTACTTC,CASSRLGTIGETQYF
NA,TRBV5-1,TRBJ2-5,TGCGCCAGCACCGGACAGCAAGAGACCCAGTACTTC,CASTGQQETQYF
TRBD2,TRBV4-1,TRBJ2-1,TGCGCCAGCAGCCAAGTCCCTAGCGGGGGATCCTACAATGAGCAGTTCTTC,CASSQVPSGGSYNEQFF